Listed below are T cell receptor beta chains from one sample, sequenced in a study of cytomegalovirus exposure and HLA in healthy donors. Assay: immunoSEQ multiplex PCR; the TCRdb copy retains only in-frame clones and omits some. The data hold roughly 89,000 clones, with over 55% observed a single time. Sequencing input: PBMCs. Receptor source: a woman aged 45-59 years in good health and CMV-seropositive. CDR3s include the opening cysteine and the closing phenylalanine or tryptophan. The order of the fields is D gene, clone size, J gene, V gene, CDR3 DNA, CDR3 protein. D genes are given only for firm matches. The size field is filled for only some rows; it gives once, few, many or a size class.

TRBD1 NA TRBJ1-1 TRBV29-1 TGCAGCGTTGAGGACAGGTTCACTGAAGCTTTCTTT CSVEDRFTEAFF
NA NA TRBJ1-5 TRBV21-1 TGTGCCAGCACCTCCGGGATACATGTTAAGAGCAATCAGCCCCAGCATTTT CASTSGIHVKSNQPQHF
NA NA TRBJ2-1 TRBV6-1 TGTGCCAGCGCGGGGGCCAATGAGCAGTTCTTC CASAGANEQFF
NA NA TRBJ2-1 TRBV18 TGTGCCAGCTCACCGGGACTTGAAGAGCAGTTCTTC CASSPGLEEQFF
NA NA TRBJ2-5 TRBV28 TGTGCCAGCAGAACCGGGGGTCCTCAAGAGACCCAGTACTTC CASRTGGPQETQYF
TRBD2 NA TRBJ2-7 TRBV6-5 TGTGCCAGCAGCCTACTAGCGTACCACGAGCAGTACTTC CASSLLAYHEQYF
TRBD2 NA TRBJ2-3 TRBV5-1 TGCGCCAGCAGCTTGATCCCTAGCGGGGGGGCCAATACGCAGTATTTT CASSLIPSGGANTQYF
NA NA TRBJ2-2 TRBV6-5 TGTGCCAGCAGTTCACAGAACACCGGGGAGCTGTTTTTT CASSSQNTGELFF
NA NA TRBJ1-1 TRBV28 TGTGCCAGCATTTCGGGGATCACTGAAGCTTTCTTT CASISGITEAFF
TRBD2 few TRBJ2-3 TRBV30 TGTGCCTGGAGTGTAGCGGGGGGGATCCGGGATACGCAGTATTTT CAWSVAGGIRDTQYF
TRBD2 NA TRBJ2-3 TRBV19 TGTGCCAGTAGTGTTAGACTAGCGGGGGTTCTCACAGATACGCAGTATTTT CASSVRLAGVLTDTQYF